This is a list of T cell receptor beta chains from one sample in a study of blood T cell repertoires in COVID-19. The assay was immunoSEQ multiplex PCR, and TCRdb's table has in-frame clones only and misses some. The sample has tens of thousands of clones; roughly 74% are singletons. Sequenced input: peripheral blood. The receptors were gathered from a woman aged 80 or older with acute or convalescent COVID-19. CDR3s include the opening cysteine and the closing phenylalanine or tryptophan. Size is stated for part of the rows, as once, few or many counts, or as a class when the clone is expanded.

V	size	J	length	CDR3
TRBV6-1	-	TRBJ2-3	17	CASSVGAHFNPADTQYF
TRBV19	-	TRBJ2-3	16	CASRRGTGGGTDTQYF
TRBV11-2	few	TRBJ2-3	15	CASSPGLAGSDTQYF
TRBV4-2	-	TRBJ1-2	14	CASSQDQGPGGYTF
TRBV9	few	TRBJ1-2	15	CASSVTRTGGYGYTF
TRBV7-9	-	TRBJ2-7	16	CASVSASGTSRYEQYF
TRBV6-5	-	TRBJ2-7	12	CASSLTGFGQYF
TRBV19	-	TRBJ2-1	22	CASSTPGLAGEGPKRYYNEQFF
TRBV25-1	-	TRBJ2-7	12	CASSATVSEQYF
TRBV19	-	TRBJ1-3	13	CASTVGSGNTIYF
TRBV10-2	-	TRBJ2-2	14	CASIGDREAGELFF
TRBV6-2/TRBV6-3	-	TRBJ2-1	12	CASSFEGGETFF
TRBV7-2	-	TRBJ1-2	16	CASSLVLAGQTYGYTF
TRBV5-4	-	TRBJ2-4	13	CASSVAGRDIQYF
TRBV5-1	medium-sized	TRBJ2-2	16	CASSSPEGVNTGELFF
TRBV30	-	TRBJ2-2	14	CAWSVELNTGELFF
TRBV4-3	-	TRBJ1-2	15	CASSSRDRGYYGYTF
TRBV24-1	-	TRBJ2-1	17	CATSDPDSGRPYNEQFF
TRBV18	-	TRBJ1-3	16	CASSPRDTDSGNTIYF
TRBV5-1	-	TRBJ2-7	14	CASSPDTLRPEQYF
TRBV5-1	-	TRBJ2-7	13	CASSLVLAGEQYF
TRBV7-8	-	TRBJ1-1	17	CASSLESLVAMNTEAFF
TRBV28	-	TRBJ1-2	14	CASSSLGRAYGYTF
TRBV9	-	TRBJ2-7	18	CASSVQTGTSGVSYEQYF
TRBV18	-	TRBJ1-3	15	CASSPQGTLGNTIYF
TRBV7-3	-	TRBJ2-5	13	CASSQGSQETQYF
TRBV12-3/TRBV12-4	-	TRBJ1-2	13	CASRVPGQGSCTF
TRBV30	-	TRBJ1-2	15	CAWSGRQVANYGYTF
TRBV15	few	TRBJ2-3	17	CATSRDIGSGNTDTQYF
TRBV28	-	TRBJ2-7	15	CASSVPSGGPYEQYF
TRBV11-2	-	TRBJ2-4	11	CASTVSGIQYF
TRBV28	-	TRBJ1-5	15	CASSLTGGYYQPQHF
TRBV28	-	TRBJ2-6	18	CASTPGPMTGIGANVLTF
TRBV19	once	TRBJ2-1	16	CASSMRVAGGGNEQFF
TRBV27	-	TRBJ1-5	15	CASGRQPYSNQPQHF
TRBV7-2	-	TRBJ2-5	16	CASSLTSGRGGKTQYF
TRBV19	few	TRBJ2-5	17	CASSIGSLAGAQETQYF
TRBV16	-	TRBJ1-1	14	CASSPGGGDTEAFF
TRBV6-2/TRBV6-3	-	TRBJ2-2	15	CASSYLASGRRELFF
TRBV9	few	TRBJ2-2	15	CASSVLTAATGELFF
TRBV10-1	-	TRBJ2-5	14	CASRSGGPGETQYF
TRBV19	-	TRBJ2-1	16	CASSSGTSGRFDEQFF
TRBV5-1	once	TRBJ1-6	16	CASSPGTAVGNSPLHF
TRBV28	-	TRBJ1-5	16	CASSLKTGLRNQPQHF
TRBV7-2	-	TRBJ2-1	15	CASSLGTSGYNEQFF
TRBV18	-	TRBJ2-7	18	CASSPRDGQGQGLYEQYF
TRBV6-5	-	TRBJ1-6	14	CASRERRPNSPLHF
TRBV19	-	TRBJ1-1	14	CASSIGPSAQKAFF
TRBV4-3	-	TRBJ2-5	15	CASSQDFRVEETQYF
TRBV7-2	-	TRBJ2-2	13	CASSLNGVGELFF
TRBV7-2	few	TRBJ2-3	21	CASSLARRGPRSGPSTDTQYF
TRBV18	-	TRBJ1-1	12	CASSPANTEAFF
TRBV7-2	once	TRBJ2-1	15	CASSLDLAGEEVRFF
TRBV5-1	-	TRBJ2-3	14	CASTSGRWTDTQYF
TRBV6-2/TRBV6-3	-	TRBJ2-7	17	CASSYSATDSGGHEQYF
TRBV4-2	-	TRBJ2-1	16	CASSQEPGLAYNEQFF
TRBV29-1	-	TRBJ1-1	14	CSVGAATGGPDAFF
TRBV28	once	TRBJ2-1	16	CASLPPGGRAYNEQFF
TRBV7-9	-	TRBJ2-6	17	CASSGTGRGTGANVLTF
TRBV19	-	TRBJ2-2	14	CASSIVFAGGELFF